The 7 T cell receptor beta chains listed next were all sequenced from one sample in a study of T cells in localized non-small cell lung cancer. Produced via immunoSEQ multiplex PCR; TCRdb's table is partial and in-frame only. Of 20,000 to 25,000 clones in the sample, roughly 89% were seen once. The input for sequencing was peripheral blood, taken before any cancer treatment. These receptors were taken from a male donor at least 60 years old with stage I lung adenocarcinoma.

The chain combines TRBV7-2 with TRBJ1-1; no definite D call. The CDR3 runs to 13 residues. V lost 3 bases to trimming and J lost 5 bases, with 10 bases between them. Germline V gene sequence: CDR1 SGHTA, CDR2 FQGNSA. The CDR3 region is CASSLSPGTEAFF. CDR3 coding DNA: TGTGCCAGCAGCTTGTCGCCGGGGACTGAAGCTTTCTTT. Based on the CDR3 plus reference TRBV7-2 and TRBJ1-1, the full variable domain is GAGVSQSPSNKVTEKGKDVELRCDPISGHTALYWYRQSLGQGLEFLIYFQGNSAPDKSGLPSDRFSAERTGGSVSTLTIQRTQQEDSAVYLCASSLSPGTEAFFGQGTRLTVV.

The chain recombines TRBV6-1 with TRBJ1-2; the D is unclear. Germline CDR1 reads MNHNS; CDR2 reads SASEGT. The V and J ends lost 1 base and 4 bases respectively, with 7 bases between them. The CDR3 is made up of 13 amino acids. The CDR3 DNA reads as TGTGCCAGCAGTGAAGGGCAGGTCTATGGCTACACCTTC. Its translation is CASSEGQVYGYTF.

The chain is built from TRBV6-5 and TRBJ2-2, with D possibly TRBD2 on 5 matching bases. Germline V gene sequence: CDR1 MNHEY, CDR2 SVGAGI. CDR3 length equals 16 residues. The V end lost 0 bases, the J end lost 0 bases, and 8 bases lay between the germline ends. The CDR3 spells CASSYSTGSNTGELFF. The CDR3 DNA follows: TGTGCCAGCAGTTACTCAACGGGGTCGAACACCGGGGAGCTGTTTTTT.

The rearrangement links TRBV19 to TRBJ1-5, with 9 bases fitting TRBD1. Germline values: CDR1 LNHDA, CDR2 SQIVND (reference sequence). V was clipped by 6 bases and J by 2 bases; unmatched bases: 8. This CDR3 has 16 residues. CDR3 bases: TGTGCCAGTAGGAAGACAGGGGGGGTCGGCAATCAGCCCCAGCATTTT. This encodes CASRKTGGVGNQPQHF.

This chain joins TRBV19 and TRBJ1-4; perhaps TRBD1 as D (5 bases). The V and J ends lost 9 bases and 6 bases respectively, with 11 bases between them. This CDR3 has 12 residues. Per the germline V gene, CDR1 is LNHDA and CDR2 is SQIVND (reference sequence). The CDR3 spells CASRDGDEKLFF. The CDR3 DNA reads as TGTGCCAGCCGGGACGGGGATGAAAAACTGTTTTTT.

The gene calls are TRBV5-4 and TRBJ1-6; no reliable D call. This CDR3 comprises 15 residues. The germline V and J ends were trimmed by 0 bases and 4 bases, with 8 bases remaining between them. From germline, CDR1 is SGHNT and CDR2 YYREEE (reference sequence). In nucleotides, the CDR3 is TGTGCCAGCAGCTTGGTGTCCTTATATAATTCACCCCTCCACTTT. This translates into CASSLVSLYNSPLHF.

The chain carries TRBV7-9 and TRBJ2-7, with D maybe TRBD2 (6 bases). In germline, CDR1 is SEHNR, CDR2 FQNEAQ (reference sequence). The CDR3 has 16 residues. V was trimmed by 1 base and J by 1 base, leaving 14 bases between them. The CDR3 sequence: CASSLGAGGRSYEQYF. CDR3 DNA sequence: TGTGCCAGCAGCTTAGGCGCCGGAGGGAGATCCTACGAGCAGTACTTC.